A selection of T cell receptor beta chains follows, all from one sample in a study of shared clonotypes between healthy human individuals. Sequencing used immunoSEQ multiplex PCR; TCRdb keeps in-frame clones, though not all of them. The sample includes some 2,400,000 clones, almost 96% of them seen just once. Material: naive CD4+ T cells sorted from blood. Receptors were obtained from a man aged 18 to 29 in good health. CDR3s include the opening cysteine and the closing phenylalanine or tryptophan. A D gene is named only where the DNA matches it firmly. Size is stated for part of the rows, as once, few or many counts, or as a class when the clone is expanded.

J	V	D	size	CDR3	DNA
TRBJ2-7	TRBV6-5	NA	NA	CASRITRWGYEQYF	TGTGCCAGCAGAATTACGCGGTGGGGCTACGAGCAGTACTTC
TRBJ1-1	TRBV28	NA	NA	CASRYTRTEAFF	TGTGCCAGCAGATACACCAGGACTGAAGCTTTCTTT
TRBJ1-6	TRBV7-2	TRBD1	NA	CASSRIGDRSNSPLHF	TGTGCCAGCAGCCGGATAGGGGACAGGAGCAATTCACCCCTCCACTTT
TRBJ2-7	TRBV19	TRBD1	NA	CASTSRTGGIYEQYF	TGTGCCAGTACCTCGAGGACAGGGGGAATCTACGAGCAGTACTTC
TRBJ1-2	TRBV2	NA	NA	CASSRSGFNYGYTF	TGTGCCAGCAGCCGGTCGGGGTTCAACTATGGCTACACCTTC
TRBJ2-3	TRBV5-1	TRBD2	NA	CASSLVVAGGTDTQYF	TGCGCCAGCAGCTTGGTGGTAGCGGGGGGCACAGATACGCAGTATTTT
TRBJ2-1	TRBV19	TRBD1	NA	CASSARDRVADEQFF	TGTGCCAGTAGTGCCCGGGACAGGGTTGCGGATGAGCAGTTCTTC
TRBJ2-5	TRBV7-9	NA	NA	CASSLGVGGETQYF	TGTGCCAGCAGCTTAGGTGTTGGAGGGGAGACCCAGTACTTC
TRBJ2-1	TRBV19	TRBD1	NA	CASRTVGTENNEQFF	TGTGCCAGTAGAACCGTGGGGACAGAGAACAATGAGCAGTTCTTC
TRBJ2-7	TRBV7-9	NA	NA	CASSLEVGVTYEQYF	TGTGCCAGCAGCTTAGAGGTAGGGGTCACCTACGAGCAGTACTTC
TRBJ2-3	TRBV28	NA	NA	CASSLAPGQNTQYF	TGTGCCAGCAGTTTAGCCCCCGGACAGAATACGCAGTATTTT
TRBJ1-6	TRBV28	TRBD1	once	CASSSGQGANSPLHF	TGTGCCAGCAGTTCCGGACAGGGGGCGAATTCACCCCTCCACTTT
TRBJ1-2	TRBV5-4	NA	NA	CASSAKVAASPGYTF	TGTGCCAGCAGCGCGAAGGTTGCGGCCAGTCCTGGCTACACCTTC
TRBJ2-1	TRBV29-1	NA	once	CSVEGTSGVSYNEQFF	TGCAGCGTTGAAGGTACCTCGGGAGTCTCCTACAATGAGCAGTTCTTC
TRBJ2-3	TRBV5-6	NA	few	CASSLVGTDTQYF	TGTGCCAGCAGCTTGGTGGGCACAGATACGCAGTATTTT
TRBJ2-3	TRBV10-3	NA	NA	CAISESGGSTDTQYF	TGTGCCATCAGTGAGTCGGGGGGAAGCACAGATACGCAGTATTTT
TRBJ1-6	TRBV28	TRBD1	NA	CASSLNPGQGISNSPLHF	TGTGCCAGCAGTTTGAACCCGGGACAGGGGATCTCTAATTCACCCCTCCACTTT